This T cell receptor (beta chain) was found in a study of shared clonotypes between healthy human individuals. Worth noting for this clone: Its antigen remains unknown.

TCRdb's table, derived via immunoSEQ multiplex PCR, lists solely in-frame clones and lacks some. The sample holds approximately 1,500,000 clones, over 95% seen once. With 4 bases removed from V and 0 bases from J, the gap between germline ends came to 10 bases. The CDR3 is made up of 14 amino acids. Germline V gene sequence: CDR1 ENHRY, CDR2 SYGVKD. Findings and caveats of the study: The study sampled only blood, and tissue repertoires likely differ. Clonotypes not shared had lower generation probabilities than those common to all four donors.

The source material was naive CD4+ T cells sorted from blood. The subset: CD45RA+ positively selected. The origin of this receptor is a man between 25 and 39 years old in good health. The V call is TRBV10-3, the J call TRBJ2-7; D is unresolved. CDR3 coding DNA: TGTGCCATCAGTGTTGGGATAGGCTCCTACGAGCAGTACTTC. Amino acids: CAISVGIGSYEQYF.